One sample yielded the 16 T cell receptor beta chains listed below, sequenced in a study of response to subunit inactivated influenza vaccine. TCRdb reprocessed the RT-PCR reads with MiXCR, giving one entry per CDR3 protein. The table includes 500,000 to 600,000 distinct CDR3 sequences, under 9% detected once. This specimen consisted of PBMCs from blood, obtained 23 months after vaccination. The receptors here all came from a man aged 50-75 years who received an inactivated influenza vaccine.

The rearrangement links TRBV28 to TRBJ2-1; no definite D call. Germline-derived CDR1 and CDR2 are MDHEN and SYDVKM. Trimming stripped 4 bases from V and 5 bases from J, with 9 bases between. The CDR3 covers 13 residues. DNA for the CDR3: TGTGCCAGCAGTTATAGCAGTCACAATGAGCAGTTCTTC. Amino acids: CASSYSSHNEQFF.

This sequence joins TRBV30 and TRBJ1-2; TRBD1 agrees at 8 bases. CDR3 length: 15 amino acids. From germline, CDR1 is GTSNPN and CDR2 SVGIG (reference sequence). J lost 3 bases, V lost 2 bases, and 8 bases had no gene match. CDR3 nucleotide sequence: TGTGCCTGGAGTCACGGACAGGGAGTGGACTATGGCTACACCTTC. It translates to CAWSHGQGVDYGYTF.

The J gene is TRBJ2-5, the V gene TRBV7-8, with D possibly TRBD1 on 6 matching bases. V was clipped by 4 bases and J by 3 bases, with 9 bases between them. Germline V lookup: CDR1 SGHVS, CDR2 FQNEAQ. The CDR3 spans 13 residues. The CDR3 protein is CASSSGQKETQYF. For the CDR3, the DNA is TGTGCCAGCAGCTCCGGACAGAAAGAGACCCAGTACTTC.

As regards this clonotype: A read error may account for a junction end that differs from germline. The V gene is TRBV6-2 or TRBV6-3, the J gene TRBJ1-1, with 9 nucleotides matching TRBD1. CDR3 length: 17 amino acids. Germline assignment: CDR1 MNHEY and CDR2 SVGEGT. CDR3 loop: CASSYGDRVLSNAEAFF. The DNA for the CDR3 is TGTGCCAGCAGTTACGGGGACAGGGTATTGTCGAACGCTGAAGCTTTCTTT.

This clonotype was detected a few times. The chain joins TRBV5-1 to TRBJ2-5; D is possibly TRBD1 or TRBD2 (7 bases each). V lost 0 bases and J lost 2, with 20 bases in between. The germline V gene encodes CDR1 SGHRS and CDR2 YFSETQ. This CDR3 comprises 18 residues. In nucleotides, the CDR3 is TGCGCCAGCAGCTTGGGGATCCTGGGGGGGACAGCTCAAGAGACCCAGTACTTC. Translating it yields CASSLGILGGTAQETQYF.

The CDR3 protein is CATTADGRNTGELFF. The CDR3 coding sequence is TGCGCCACCACGGCAGACGGGAGGAACACCGGGGAGCTGTTTTTT. V and J are TRBV5-1 and TRBJ2-2; tentatively, D is TRBD2 (6 bases). Germline V gives CDR1 SGHRS, CDR2 YFSETQ. The germline V and J ends were trimmed by 9 bases and 1 base, with 16 bases remaining between them. This CDR3 is 15 amino acids long.

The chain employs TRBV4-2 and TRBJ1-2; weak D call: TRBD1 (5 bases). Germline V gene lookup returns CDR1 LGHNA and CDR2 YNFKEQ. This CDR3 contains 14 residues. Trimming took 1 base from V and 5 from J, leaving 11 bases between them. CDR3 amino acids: CASSQGDGQYGYTF. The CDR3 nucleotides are TGTGCCAGCAGCCAAGGTGACGGACAATATGGCTACACCTTC.

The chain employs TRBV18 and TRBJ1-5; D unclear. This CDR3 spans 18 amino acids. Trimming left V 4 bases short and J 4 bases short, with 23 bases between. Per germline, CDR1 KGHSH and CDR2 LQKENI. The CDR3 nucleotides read TGTGCCAGCTCACACGTACGGGGAAGTGGATTAAAAAATCAGCCCCAGCATTTT. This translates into CASSHVRGSGLKNQPQHF.

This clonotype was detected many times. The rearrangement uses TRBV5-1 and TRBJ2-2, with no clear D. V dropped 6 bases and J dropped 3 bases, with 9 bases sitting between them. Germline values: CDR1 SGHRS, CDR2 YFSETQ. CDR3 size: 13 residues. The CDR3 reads CASKMLDTGELFF. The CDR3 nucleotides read TGCGCCAGCAAGATGTTGGACACCGGGGAGCTGTTTTTT.

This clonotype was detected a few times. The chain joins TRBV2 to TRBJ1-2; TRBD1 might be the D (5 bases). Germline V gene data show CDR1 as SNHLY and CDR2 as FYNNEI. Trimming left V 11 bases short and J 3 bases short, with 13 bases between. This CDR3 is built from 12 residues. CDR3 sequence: CALTLTDYGYTF. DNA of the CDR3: TGTGCCCTGACGTTGACAGACTATGGCTACACCTTC.

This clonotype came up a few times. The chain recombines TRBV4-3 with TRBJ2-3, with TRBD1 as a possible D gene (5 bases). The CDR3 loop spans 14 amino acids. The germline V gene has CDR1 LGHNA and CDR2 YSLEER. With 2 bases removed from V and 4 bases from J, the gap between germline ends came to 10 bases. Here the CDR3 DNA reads TGCGCCAGCAGCCAATCCAGGGTCGCAGATACGCAGTATTTT. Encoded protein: CASSQSRVADTQYF.

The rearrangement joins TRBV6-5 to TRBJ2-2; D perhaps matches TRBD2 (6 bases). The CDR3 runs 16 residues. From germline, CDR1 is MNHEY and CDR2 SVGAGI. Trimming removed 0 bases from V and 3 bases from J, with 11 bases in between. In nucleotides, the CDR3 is TGTGCCAGCAGTTACTCGGGACTGCCTGACACCGGGGAGCTGTTTTTT. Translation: CASSYSGLPDTGELFF.

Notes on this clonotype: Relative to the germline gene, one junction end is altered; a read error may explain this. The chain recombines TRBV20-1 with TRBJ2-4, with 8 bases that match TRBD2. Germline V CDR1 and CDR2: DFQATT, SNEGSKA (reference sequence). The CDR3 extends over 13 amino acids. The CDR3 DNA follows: TGCAGTGCTTCGGGAGGGTCCAAAAACATTCAGTCCTTC. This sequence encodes CSASGGSKNIQSF.

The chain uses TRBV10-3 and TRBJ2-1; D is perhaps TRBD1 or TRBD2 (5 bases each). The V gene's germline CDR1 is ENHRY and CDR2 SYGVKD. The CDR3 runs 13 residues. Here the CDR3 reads CATGLRSYNEQFF. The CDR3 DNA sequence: TGTGCGACGGGGCTTCGGTCCTACAATGAGCAGTTCTTC.

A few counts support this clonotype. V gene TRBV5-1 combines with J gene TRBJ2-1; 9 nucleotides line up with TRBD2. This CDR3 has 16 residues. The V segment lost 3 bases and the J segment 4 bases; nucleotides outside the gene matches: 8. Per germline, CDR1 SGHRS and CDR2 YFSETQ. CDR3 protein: CASSSIAGATYNEQFF. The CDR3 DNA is TGCGCCAGCAGCTCAATAGCGGGAGCAACTTACAATGAGCAGTTCTTC.

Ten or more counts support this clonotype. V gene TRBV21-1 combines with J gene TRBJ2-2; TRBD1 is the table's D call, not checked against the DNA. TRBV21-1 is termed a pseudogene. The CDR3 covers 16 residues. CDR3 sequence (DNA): TGTGCCAGCAGCAAATCAGGGGATACAGGGGAGGGGGAGCTGTTTTTT. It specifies CASSKSGDTGEGELFF.